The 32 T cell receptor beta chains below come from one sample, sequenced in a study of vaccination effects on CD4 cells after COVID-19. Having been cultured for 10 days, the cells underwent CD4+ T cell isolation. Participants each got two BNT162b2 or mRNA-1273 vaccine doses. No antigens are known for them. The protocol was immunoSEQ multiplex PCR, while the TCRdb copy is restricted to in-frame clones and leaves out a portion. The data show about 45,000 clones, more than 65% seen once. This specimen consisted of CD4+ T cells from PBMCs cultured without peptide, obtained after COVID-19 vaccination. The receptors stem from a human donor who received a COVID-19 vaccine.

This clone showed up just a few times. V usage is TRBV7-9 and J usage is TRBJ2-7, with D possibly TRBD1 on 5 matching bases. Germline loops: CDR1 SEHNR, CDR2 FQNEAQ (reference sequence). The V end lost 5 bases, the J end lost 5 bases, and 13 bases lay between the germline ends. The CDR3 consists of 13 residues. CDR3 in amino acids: CASSPKGPDEQYF. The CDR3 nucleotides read TGTGCCAGCAGCCCTAAGGGGCCGGACGAGCAGTACTTC. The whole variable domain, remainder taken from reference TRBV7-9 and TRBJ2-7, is DTGVSQNPRHKITKRGQNVTFRCDPISEHNRLYWYRQTLGQGPEFLTYFQNEAQLEKSRLLSDRFSAERPKGSFSTLEIQRTEQGDSAMYLCASSPKGPDEQYFGPGTRLTVT.

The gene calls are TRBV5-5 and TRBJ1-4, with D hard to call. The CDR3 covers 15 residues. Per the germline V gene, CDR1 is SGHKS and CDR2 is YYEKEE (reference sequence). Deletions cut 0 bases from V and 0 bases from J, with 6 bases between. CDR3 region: CASSLGTATNEKLFF. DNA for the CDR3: TGTGCCAGCAGCTTGGGAACTGCAACTAATGAAAAACTGTTTTTT.

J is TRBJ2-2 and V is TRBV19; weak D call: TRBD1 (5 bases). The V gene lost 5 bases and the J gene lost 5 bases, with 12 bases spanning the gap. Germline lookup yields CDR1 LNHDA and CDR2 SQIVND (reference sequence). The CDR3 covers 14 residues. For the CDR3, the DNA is TGTGCCAGTAGTGCCCCAGGGTTTACCGGGGAGCTGTTTTTT. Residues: CASSAPGFTGELFF.

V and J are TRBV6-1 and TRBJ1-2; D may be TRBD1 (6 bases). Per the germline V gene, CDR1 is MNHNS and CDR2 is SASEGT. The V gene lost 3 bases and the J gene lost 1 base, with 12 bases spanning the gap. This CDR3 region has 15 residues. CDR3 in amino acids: CASSDGDIYNYGYTF. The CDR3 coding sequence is TGTGCCAGCAGTGATGGGGACATATATAACTATGGCTACACCTTC.

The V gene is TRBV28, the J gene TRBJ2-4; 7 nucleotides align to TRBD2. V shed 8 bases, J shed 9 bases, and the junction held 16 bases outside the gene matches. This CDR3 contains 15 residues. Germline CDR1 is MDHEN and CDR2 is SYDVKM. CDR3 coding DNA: TGTGCCAGCTCCCCCCGGGCCCACGGGGGGAGCATTCAGTACTTC. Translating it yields CASSPRAHGGSIQYF. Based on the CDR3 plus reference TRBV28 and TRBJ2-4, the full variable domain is DVKVTQSSRYLVKRTGEKVFLECVQDMDHENMFWYRQDPGLGLRLIYFSYDVKMKEKGDIPEGYSVSREKKERFSLILESASTNQTSMYLCASSPRAHGGSIQYFGAGTRLSVL.

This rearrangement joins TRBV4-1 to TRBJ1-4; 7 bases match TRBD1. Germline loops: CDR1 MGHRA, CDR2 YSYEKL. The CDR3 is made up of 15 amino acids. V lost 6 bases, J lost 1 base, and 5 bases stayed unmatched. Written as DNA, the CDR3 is TGCGCCAGCAGGCTCGACAGGGTAACTAATGAAAAACTGTTTTTT. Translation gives CASRLDRVTNEKLFF.

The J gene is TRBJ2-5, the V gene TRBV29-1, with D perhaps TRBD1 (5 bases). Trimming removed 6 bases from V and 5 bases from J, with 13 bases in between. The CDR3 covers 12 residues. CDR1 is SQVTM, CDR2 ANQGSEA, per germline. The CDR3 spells CSVSQGLETQYF. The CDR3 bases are TGCAGCGTGTCGCAGGGTTTGGAGACCCAGTACTTC.

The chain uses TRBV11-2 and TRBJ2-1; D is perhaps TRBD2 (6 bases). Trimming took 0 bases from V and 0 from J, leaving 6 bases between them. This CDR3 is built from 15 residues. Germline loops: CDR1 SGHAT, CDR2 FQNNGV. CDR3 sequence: CASSLEGGSYNEQFF. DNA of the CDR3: TGTGCCAGCAGCTTAGAGGGGGGCTCCTACAATGAGCAGTTCTTC. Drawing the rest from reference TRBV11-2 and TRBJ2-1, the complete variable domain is EAGVAQSPRYKIIEKRQSVAFWCNPISGHATLYWYQQILGQGPKLLIQFQNNGVVDDSQLPKDRFSAERLKGVDSTLKIQPAKLEDSAVYLCASSLEGGSYNEQFFGPGTRLTVL.

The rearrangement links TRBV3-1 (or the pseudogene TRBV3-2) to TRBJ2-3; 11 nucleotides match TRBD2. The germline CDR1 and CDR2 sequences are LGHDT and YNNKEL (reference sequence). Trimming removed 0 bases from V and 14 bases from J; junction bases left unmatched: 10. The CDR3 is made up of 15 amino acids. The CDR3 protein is CASSQDRLAGTVWYF. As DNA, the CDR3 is TGTGCCAGCAGCCAAGATCGACTAGCGGGGACCGTGTGGTATTTT.

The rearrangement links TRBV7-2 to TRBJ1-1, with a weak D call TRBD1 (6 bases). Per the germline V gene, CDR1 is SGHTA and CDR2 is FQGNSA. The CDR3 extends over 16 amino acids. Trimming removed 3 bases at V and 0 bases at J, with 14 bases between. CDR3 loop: CASSFSWQGMNTEAFF. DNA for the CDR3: TGTGCCAGCAGCTTCAGTTGGCAGGGGATGAACACTGAAGCTTTCTTT.

CDR3 nucleotide sequence: TGTGCCAGCTCACCAGTTTCTTCTGACCCCTCCTACAATGAGCAGTTCTTC. Translating gives CASSPVSSDPSYNEQFF. This chain uses TRBV18 with TRBJ2-1; D is uncertain. V was pared by 2 bases and J by 0 bases, with 14 bases between. This CDR3 is built from 17 residues. Germline-derived CDR1 and CDR2 are KGHSH and LQKENI.

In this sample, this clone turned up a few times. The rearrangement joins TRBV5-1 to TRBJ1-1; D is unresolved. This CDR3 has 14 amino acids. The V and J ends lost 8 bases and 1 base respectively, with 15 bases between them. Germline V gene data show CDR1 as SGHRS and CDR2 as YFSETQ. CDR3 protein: CASPPEVKNTEAFF. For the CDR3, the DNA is TGCGCCAGTCCGCCCGAGGTGAAGAACACTGAAGCTTTCTTT.

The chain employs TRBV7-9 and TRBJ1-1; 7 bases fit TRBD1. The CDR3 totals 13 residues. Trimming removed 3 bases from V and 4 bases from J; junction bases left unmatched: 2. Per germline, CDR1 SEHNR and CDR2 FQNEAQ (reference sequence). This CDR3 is CASSLKGATEAFF. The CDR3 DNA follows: TGTGCCAGCAGCTTGAAGGGGGCCACTGAAGCTTTCTTT.

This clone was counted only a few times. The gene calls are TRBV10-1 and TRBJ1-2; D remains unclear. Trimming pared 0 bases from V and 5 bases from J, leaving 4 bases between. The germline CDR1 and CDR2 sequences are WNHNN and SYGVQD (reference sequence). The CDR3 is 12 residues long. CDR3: CASSESDYGYTF. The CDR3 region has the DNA TGCGCCAGCAGTGAGTCAGATTATGGCTACACCTTC.

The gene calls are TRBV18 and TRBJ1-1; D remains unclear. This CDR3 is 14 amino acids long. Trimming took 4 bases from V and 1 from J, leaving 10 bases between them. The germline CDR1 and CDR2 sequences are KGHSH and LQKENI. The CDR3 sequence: CASSLGPENTEAFF. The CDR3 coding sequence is TGTGCCAGCTCACTGGGCCCCGAGAACACTGAAGCTTTCTTT.

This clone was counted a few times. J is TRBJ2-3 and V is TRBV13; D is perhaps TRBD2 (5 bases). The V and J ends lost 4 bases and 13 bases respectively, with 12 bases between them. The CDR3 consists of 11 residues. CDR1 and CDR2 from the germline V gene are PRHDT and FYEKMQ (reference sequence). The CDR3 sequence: CASSSGETKYF. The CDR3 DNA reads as TGTGCCAGCAGCTCCGGGGAAACCAAGTATTTT.

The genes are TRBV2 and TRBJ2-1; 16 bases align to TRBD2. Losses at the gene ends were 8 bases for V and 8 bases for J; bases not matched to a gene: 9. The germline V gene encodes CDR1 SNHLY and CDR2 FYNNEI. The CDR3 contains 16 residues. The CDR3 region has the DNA TGTGCCAGCTACCCGGGACTAGCGGGAGGGCGACATGAGCAGTTCTTC. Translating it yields CASYPGLAGGRHEQFF. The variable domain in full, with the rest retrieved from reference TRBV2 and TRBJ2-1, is EPEVTQTPSHQVTQMGQEVILRCVPISNHLYFYWYRQILGQKVEFLVSFYNNEISEKSEIFDDQFSVERPDGSNFTLKIRSTKLEDSAMYFCASYPGLAGGRHEQFFGPGTRLTVL.

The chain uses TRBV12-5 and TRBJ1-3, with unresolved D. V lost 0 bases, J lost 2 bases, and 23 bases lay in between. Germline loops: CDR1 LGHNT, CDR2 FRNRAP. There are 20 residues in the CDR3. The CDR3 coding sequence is TGTGCTAGTGGTTTGGTACCTCATTGTTGGAGGGAAAGAACTGGAAACACCATATATTTT. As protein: CASGLVPHCWRERTGNTIYF. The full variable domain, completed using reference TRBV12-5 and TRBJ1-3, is DARVTQTPRHKVTEMGQEVTMRCQPILGHNTVFWYRQTMMQGLELLAYFRNRAPLDDSGMPKDRFSAEMPDATLATLKIQPSEPRDSAVYFCASGLVPHCWRERTGNTIYFGEGSWLTVV.

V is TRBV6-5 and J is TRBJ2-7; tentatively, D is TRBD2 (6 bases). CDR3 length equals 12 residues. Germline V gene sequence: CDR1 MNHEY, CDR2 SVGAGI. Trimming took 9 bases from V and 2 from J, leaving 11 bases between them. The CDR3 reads CASEGLAYEQYF. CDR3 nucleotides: TGTGCCAGTGAGGGACTCGCCTACGAGCAGTACTTC.

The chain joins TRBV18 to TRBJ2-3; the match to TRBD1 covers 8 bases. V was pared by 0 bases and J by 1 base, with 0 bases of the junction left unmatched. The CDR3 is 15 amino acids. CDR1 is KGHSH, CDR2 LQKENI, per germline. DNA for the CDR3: TGTGCCAGCTCACCACCGGGACAGGGCACAGATACGCAGTATTTT. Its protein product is CASSPPGQGTDTQYF.

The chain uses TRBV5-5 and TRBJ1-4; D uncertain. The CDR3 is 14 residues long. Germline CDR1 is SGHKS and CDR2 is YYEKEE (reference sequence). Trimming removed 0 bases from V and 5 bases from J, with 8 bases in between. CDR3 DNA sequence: TGTGCCAGCAGCTTGGCTCTACAAAATGAAAAACTGTTTTTT. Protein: CASSLALQNEKLFF.

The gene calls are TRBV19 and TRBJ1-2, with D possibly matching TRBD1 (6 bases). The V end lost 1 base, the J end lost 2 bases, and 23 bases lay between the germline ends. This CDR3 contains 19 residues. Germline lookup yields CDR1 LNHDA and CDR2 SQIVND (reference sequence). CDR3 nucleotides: TGTGCCAGTAGTATAGCCGGCCCCCAAGCCCAGGGGATGAACTATGGCTACACCTTC. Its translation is CASSIAGPQAQGMNYGYTF.

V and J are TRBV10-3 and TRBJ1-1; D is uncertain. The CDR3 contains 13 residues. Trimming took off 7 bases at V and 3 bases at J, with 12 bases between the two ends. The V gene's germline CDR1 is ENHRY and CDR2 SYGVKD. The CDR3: CAIKAVRDTEAFF. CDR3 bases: TGTGCCATCAAGGCGGTCCGGGACACTGAAGCTTTCTTT.

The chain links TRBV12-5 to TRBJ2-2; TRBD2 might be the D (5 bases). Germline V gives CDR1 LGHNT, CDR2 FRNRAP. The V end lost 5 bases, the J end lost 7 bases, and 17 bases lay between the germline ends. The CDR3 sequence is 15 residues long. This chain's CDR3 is CASGRPAGRLGELFF. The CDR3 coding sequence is TGTGCTAGTGGTCGACCGGCGGGTCGACTCGGGGAGCTGTTTTTT.

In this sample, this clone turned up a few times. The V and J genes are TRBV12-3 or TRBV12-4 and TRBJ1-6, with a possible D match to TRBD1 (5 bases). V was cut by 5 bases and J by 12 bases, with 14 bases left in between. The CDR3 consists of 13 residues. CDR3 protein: CASSGDGPGPLHF. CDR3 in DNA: TGTGCCAGCAGTGGGGACGGTCCTGGACCCCTCCACTTT.

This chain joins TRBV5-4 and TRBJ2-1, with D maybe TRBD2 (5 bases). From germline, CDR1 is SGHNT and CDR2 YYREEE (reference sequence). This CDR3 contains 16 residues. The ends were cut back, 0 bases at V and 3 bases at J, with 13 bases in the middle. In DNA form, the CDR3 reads TGTGCCAGCAGCTTGGTGGTGGCTAGCCGCTACAATGAGCAGTTCTTC. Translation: CASSLVVASRYNEQFF.

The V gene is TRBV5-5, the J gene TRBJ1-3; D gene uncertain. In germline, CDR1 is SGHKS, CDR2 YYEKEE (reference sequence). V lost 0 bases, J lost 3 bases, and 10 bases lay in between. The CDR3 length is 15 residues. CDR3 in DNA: TGTGCCAGCAGCTTGGCCCGAGAAGGTGGAAACACCATATATTTT. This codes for CASSLAREGGNTIYF.

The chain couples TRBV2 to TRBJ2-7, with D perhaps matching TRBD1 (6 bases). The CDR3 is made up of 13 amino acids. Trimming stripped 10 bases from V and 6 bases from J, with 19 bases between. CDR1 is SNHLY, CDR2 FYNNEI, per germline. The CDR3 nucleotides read TGTGCCACCACTGACAGGAATTGGGGCGAGCAGTACTTC. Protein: CATTDRNWGEQYF.

Here the CDR3 DNA reads TGTGCCAGCAGTGAACAAGCGGGGCCCTACGAGCAGTACTTC. Encoded protein: CASSEQAGPYEQYF. The chain combines TRBV2 with TRBJ2-7; 7 bases line up with TRBD2. CDR1 is SNHLY, CDR2 FYNNEI, per germline. V lost 2 bases, J lost 2 bases, and 3 bases stayed unmatched. This CDR3 has 14 residues.

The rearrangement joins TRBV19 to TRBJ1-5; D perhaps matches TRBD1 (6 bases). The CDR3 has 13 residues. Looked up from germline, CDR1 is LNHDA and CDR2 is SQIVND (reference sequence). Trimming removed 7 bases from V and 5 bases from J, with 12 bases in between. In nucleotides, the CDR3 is TGTGCCAGTATGTCCCAGGGGTATCAGCCCCAGCATTTT. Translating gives CASMSQGYQPQHF.

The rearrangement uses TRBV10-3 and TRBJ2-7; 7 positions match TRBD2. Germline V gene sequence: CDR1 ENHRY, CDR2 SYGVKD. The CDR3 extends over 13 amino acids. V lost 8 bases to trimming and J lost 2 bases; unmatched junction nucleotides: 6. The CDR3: CAIAASGAYEQYF. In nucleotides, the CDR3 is TGTGCCATCGCCGCCAGCGGGGCCTACGAGCAGTACTTC.

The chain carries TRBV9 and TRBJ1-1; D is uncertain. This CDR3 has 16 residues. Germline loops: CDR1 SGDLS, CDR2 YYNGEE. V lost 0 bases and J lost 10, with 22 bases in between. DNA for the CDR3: TGTGCCAGCAGCGTAGCCCCATCGCCGGCGATTATACGAGCTTTCTTT. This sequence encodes CASSVAPSPAIIRAFF.